The next 32 T cell receptor beta chains were all read from a single sample in a study of cytomegalovirus exposure and HLA in healthy donors. Amplification used 60 Vbeta primers and 13 Jbeta primers. The assay was immunoSEQ multiplex PCR, and TCRdb's table has in-frame clones only and misses some. The sample yields about 150,000 clones, less than 80% seen once. The sequenced sample was PBMCs. Receptors originate from a female donor in good health and CMV-seropositive.

This clone came up once. The chain uses TRBV7-9 and TRBJ1-4, with no clear D. This CDR3 has 15 amino acids. In germline, CDR1 is SEHNR, CDR2 FQNEAQ (reference sequence). V was pared by 1 base and J by 5 bases, with 11 bases between. DNA of the CDR3: TGTGCCAGCAGCTTAGGGGCAGGCTCCAATGAAAAACTGTTTTTT. Protein: CASSLGAGSNEKLFF.

The V and J genes are TRBV6-1 and TRBJ2-1, with D maybe TRBD2 (6 bases). CDR1 and CDR2 (germline): MNHNS, SASEGT. The CDR3 runs to 16 residues. The V end was cut by 2 bases, the J end by 7 bases, with 18 bases between. CDR3 in DNA: TGTGCCAGCAGTGAACCCCGCGGGGCCTCGATAAATGAGCAGTTCTTC. This sequence encodes CASSEPRGASINEQFF.

The chain links TRBV4-1 to TRBJ2-2; 14 nucleotides align to TRBD2. Trimming cost V 1 base and J 5 bases; bases outside gene matches: 3. This CDR3 comprises 17 residues. Germline CDR1 and CDR2: MGHRA and YSYEKL. CDR3 DNA sequence: TGCGCCAGCAGCCAAGGACTAGCGGGGGGGCGGACCGGGGAGCTGTTTTTT. This codes for CASSQGLAGGRTGELFF.

Only a few counts were recorded for this clone. The gene calls are TRBV5-6 and TRBJ1-2, with D possibly matching TRBD1 (5 bases). CDR1 SGHDT and CDR2 YYEEEE come from the germline V gene. The CDR3 has 15 residues. Trimming stripped 5 bases from V and 2 bases from J, with 16 bases between. The CDR3 sequence is CASSRVDSSNYGYTF. In DNA, the CDR3 is TGTGCCAGCAGTCGGGTTGACAGCTCGAACTATGGCTACACCTTC.

V gene TRBV7-3 combines with J gene TRBJ2-1, with 14 bases fitting TRBD2. Germline V lookup: CDR1 SGHTA, CDR2 FQGTGA. This CDR3 has 15 amino acids. The V gene end was trimmed by 6 bases and the J gene end by 7 bases; junction bases not matched to a gene: 5. CDR3 DNA: TGTGCCAGCAGTATAGGGACTAGCGGGAGTAATGAGCAGTTCTTC. Translated: CASSIGTSGSNEQFF.

For the CDR3, the DNA is TGTGCCAGCAGCTTAGAGGGACAGATCCAAGAGACCCAGTACTTC. This translates into CASSLEGQIQETQYF. V is TRBV7-6 and J is TRBJ2-5; TRBD1 agrees at 7 bases. This CDR3 spans 15 amino acids. Trimming cost V 1 base and J 1 base; bases outside gene matches: 3. Germline V gene sequence: CDR1 SGHVS, CDR2 FNYEAQ.

This clone has just one count. CDR3 coding DNA: TGTGCCAGCAGAACGGCTTGGGACACTGGGATCAGCACAGATACGCAGTATTTT. As protein: CASRTAWDTGISTDTQYF. V is TRBV28 and J is TRBJ2-3; tentatively, D is TRBD1 (6 bases). The germline gives CDR1 MDHEN, CDR2 SYDVKM. CDR3 size: 18 residues. Trimming left V 6 bases short and J 0 bases short, with 22 bases between.

This clone has more than one count but fewer than ten. This chain links TRBV11-2 with TRBJ2-7; tentatively, D is TRBD2 (6 bases). Germline CDR1 SGHAT, CDR2 FQNNGV. The CDR3 spans 16 residues. Between the trimmed V and J ends, which lost 6 bases and 3 bases, there was a span of 21 bases. CDR3 region: CASSSTSTTRGYEQYF. The DNA for the CDR3 is TGTGCCAGCAGTTCCACGTCAACGACTAGGGGCTACGAGCAGTACTTC.

The genes are TRBV9 and TRBJ2-2; 10 bases align to TRBD2. The CDR3 contains 18 residues. Germline V gene sequence: CDR1 SGDLS, CDR2 YYNGEE. V lost 3 bases and J lost 6; bases outside the gene matches: 14. Here the CDR3 DNA reads TGTGCCAGCAGCGAGCCAGCCGGGACTAGCGAGATCGCCGGGGAGCTGTTTTTT. Its translation: CASSEPAGTSEIAGELFF.

The table lists this clone with a count of one. The junction shows a germline mismatch at one end, possibly a read error. V usage is TRBV7-9 and J usage is TRBJ2-5, with TRBD2 matching over 11 bases. Germline CDR1 reads SEHNR; CDR2 reads FQNEAQ (reference sequence). CDR3 length: 14 residues. CDR3 nucleotides: TGTTCCAGCAGCCAGGGACTAGCGGAAGAGACCCAGTACTTC. It encodes CSSSQGLAEETQYF.

The chain carries TRBV7-7 and TRBJ2-3; D might be TRBD2 (6 bases). Trimming took 5 bases from V and 0 from J, leaving 9 bases between them. In germline, CDR1 is SSHAT, CDR2 FNYEAQ (reference sequence). The CDR3 covers 14 residues. In DNA, the CDR3 is TGTGCCAGCAGCCCCGGGACTAGCACAGATACGCAGTATTTT. Amino acid sequence: CASSPGTSTDTQYF.

The chain is built from TRBV10-1 and TRBJ1-1, with D unresolved. The germline V gene encodes CDR1 WNHNN and CDR2 SYGVQD (reference sequence). The CDR3 loop spans 15 amino acids. The ends were cut back, 0 bases at V and 0 bases at J, with 8 bases in the middle. The CDR3 protein is CASSESGYLNTEAFF. CDR3 sequence (DNA): TGCGCCAGCAGTGAGTCCGGGTACTTGAACACTGAAGCTTTCTTT.

This clone was found once. The chain carries TRBV7-3 and TRBJ2-2, with 7 bases lining up with TRBD1. This CDR3 contains 15 residues. Germline assignment: CDR1 SGHTA and CDR2 FQGTGA. V was clipped by 0 bases and J by 5 bases; unmatched bases: 3. CDR3 DNA: TGTGCCAGCAGCTTAACGACAGGGTCTACCGGGGAGCTGTTTTTT. Protein product: CASSLTTGSTGELFF.

The rearrangement uses TRBV7-3 and TRBJ2-3, with 7 positions matching TRBD1. The CDR3 length is 15 residues. Germline V CDR1 and CDR2: SGHTA, FQGTGA. The trim removed 2 bases at V and 0 bases at J, leaving 2 bases unmatched. The CDR3 DNA reads as TGTGCCAGCAGCTTACAGGGGGTCAGCACAGATACGCAGTATTTT. Its translation: CASSLQGVSTDTQYF.

The J gene is TRBJ2-7, the V gene TRBV7-9; tentatively, D is TRBD2 (7 bases). The CDR3 has 15 amino acids. The V end was cut by 5 bases, the J end by 1 base, with 15 bases between. Looked up from germline, CDR1 is SEHNR and CDR2 is FQNEAQ (reference sequence). This CDR3 is CASSATGRGSYEQYF. CDR3 sequence (DNA): TGTGCCAGCAGCGCCACAGGGAGGGGGTCCTACGAGCAGTACTTC.

The V call is TRBV7-3, the J call TRBJ2-5; TRBD1 matches at 9 bases. The DNA end is a closer match to TRBJ2-7, so the J assignment may be wrong. The CDR3 is made up of 17 amino acids. Per the germline V gene, CDR1 is SGHTA and CDR2 is FQGTGA. CDR3 coding DNA: TGTGCCAGGGCGAAGGACAGGGGCTCGCGGGACCTTTACGAGCAGTACTTC. Protein product: CARAKDRGSRDLYEQYF.

The V call is TRBV7-9, the J call TRBJ2-7, with a weak D call TRBD1 (5 bases). The CDR3 loop spans 15 amino acids. Trimming pared 1 base from V and 4 bases from J, leaving 14 bases between. Germline CDR1 is SEHNR and CDR2 is FQNEAQ (reference sequence). As DNA, the CDR3 is TGTGCCAGCAGCTTAGATGGGCAGGGCAAGTACGAGCAGTACTTC. This translates into CASSLDGQGKYEQYF.

V gene TRBV27 combines with J gene TRBJ2-3; the match to TRBD2 covers 13 bases. Germline CDR1 and CDR2: MNHEY and SMNVEV (reference sequence). With 6 bases clipped from V and 2 bases from J, the junction kept 11 bases outside the gene matches. CDR3 length: 18 amino acids. The CDR3 DNA is TGTGCCAGCAGGGCCGTTTGGACTAGCGGGGGACCCACAGATACGCAGTATTTT. Its translation: CASRAVWTSGGPTDTQYF.

This chain joins TRBV5-1 and TRBJ2-3; 8 bases fit TRBD2. V was pared by 7 bases and J by 1 base, with 8 bases of the junction left unmatched. The CDR3 totals 15 residues. The germline V gene encodes CDR1 SGHRS and CDR2 YFSETQ. The CDR3 loop reads CASRRAGEGTDTQYF. The CDR3 DNA reads as TGCGCCAGCCGAAGAGCGGGAGAGGGCACAGATACGCAGTATTTT. The complete variable domain, with remaining parts taken from reference TRBV5-1 and TRBJ2-3, reads KAGVTQTPRYLIKTRGQQVTLSCSPISGHRSVSWYQQTPGQGLQFLFEYFSETQRNKGNFPGRFSGRQFSNSRSEMNVSTLELGDSALYLCASRRAGEGTDTQYFGPGTRLTVL.

This chain connects TRBV5-4 to TRBJ2-7, with 9 bases that match TRBD2. The trim removed 5 bases at V and 6 bases at J, leaving 12 bases unmatched. The CDR3 totals 15 residues. Germline CDR1 reads SGHNT; CDR2 reads YYREEE (reference sequence). This CDR3 reads CASSPPGLAEVEQYF. The CDR3 nucleotides are TGTGCCAGCAGTCCACCGGGACTAGCCGAAGTCGAGCAGTACTTC.

The chain carries TRBV6-5 and TRBJ1-2; possibly TRBD1 for D (6 bases). This CDR3 is 14 amino acids long. Germline values: CDR1 MNHEY, CDR2 SVGAGI. V was cut by 6 bases and J by 1 base, with 12 bases left in between. The CDR3 here is CASRRDRNNYGYTF. The DNA of the CDR3 is TGTGCCAGCAGACGAGACAGGAATAACTATGGCTACACCTTC.

V gene TRBV19 combines with J gene TRBJ2-3, with 7 nucleotides matching TRBD1. The germline gives CDR1 LNHDA, CDR2 SQIVND (reference sequence). The CDR3 is made up of 16 amino acids. J was trimmed by 2 bases and V by 5 bases; bases with no gene match: 10. CDR3 coding DNA: TGTGCCAGTAGTGACCGGGACAGTTCAGTCACAGATACGCAGTATTTT. As protein: CASSDRDSSVTDTQYF.

Here the CDR3 reads CASRNRDREDPTF. The CDR3 region has the DNA TGTGCCAGCAGAAACCGGGACAGGGAAGATCCCACCTTC. The chain is built from TRBV6-4 and TRBJ1-2; 9 bases map to TRBD1. The CDR3 loop spans 13 amino acids. After removal of 6 bases from V and 13 bases from J, the junction contained 12 bases not matched to a gene. The germline gives CDR1 MRHNA, CDR2 SNTAGT.

CDR3 loop: CASSEDRFNEKLFF. In DNA, the CDR3 is TGTGCCAGCAGCGAGGACAGGTTTAATGAAAAACTGTTTTTT. The V call is TRBV5-4, the J call TRBJ1-4; 7 bases are a match to TRBD1. Trimming cost V 4 bases and J 4 bases; bases outside gene matches: 4. The CDR3 totals 14 residues. The germline V gene has CDR1 SGHNT and CDR2 YYREEE (reference sequence). Using reference TRBV5-4 and TRBJ1-4 for the parts outside the CDR3, the full variable domain is ETGVTQSPTHLIKTRGQQVTLRCSSQSGHNTVSWYQQALGQGPQFIFQYYREEENGRGNFPPRFSGLQFPNYSSELNVNALELDDSALYLCASSEDRFNEKLFFGSGTQLSVL.

This sequence joins TRBV27 and TRBJ2-1; possibly TRBD1 for D (5 bases). CDR3 size: 13 residues. Germline V gives CDR1 MNHEY, CDR2 SMNVEV (reference sequence). V was trimmed by 5 bases and J by 12 bases, leaving 17 bases between them. The CDR3 DNA is TGTGCCAGCAGTCCCGACTCGCTCAGGGTGCAGTTCTTC. Encoded protein: CASSPDSLRVQFF.

This clone was seen only a few times. The chain recombines TRBV28 with TRBJ1-2, with D hard to call. Germline CDR1 MDHEN, CDR2 SYDVKM. This CDR3 contains 12 residues. Trimming cost V 4 bases and J 13 bases, with 16 bases left between them. CDR3 sequence (DNA): TGTGCCAGCAGTTACCGCGGGTCCGCGGGCACCTTC. Its translation is CASSYRGSAGTF.

The chain has TRBV2 and TRBJ1-4; D unclear. V shed 7 bases and J shed 3 bases, with 9 bases lying between them. The CDR3 covers 13 residues. CDR1 and CDR2 from the germline V gene are SNHLY and FYNNEI. This CDR3 reads CASTRRANEKLFF. DNA for the CDR3: TGTGCCAGCACCCGGAGGGCTAATGAAAAACTGTTTTTT.

This chain connects TRBV4-2 to TRBJ1-5, with 7 bases matching TRBD1. After removal of 3 bases from V and 6 bases from J, the junction contained 8 bases not matched to a gene. CDR3 length equals 15 residues. Germline values: CDR1 LGHNA, CDR2 YNFKEQ. The CDR3 DNA is TGTGCCAGCAGCCAGGATCAGGGGGGACGTCAGCCCCAGCATTTT. Translation: CASSQDQGGRQPQHF.

The chain uses TRBV19 and TRBJ2-7; TRBD2 agrees at 15 bases. The germline CDR1 and CDR2 sequences are LNHDA and SQIVND (reference sequence). The CDR3 covers 16 residues. J gave up 5 bases and V 10 bases, and 12 bases lay outside the gene matches. The CDR3 DNA reads TGTGCCACCCAAGGACTAGCGGGAGGGCCTCAGGACGAGCAGTACTTC. Translated: CATQGLAGGPQDEQYF.

This clone was observed a handful of times. J is TRBJ2-1 and V is TRBV5-1, with TRBD2 as a possible D gene (5 bases). V lost 4 bases and J lost 6, with 14 bases in between. This CDR3 region has 14 residues. From germline, CDR1 is SGHRS and CDR2 YFSETQ. The CDR3 DNA reads TGCGCCAGCAGCGCGGGCCTTCCCCTCAATGAGCAGTTCTTC. Encoded protein: CASSAGLPLNEQFF.

The genes are TRBV11-2 and TRBJ1-4, with a tentative D call TRBD1 (6 bases). V shed 5 bases and J shed 11 bases, with 21 bases lying between them. Germline lookup yields CDR1 SGHAT and CDR2 FQNNGV. CDR3 size: 15 residues. Here the CDR3 reads CASSQVGARPGKLFF. For the CDR3, the DNA is TGTGCCAGCAGCCAAGTGGGGGCCCGACCGGGGAAACTGTTTTTT. Full variable domain (outside the CDR3, taken from reference TRBV11-2 and TRBJ1-4): EAGVAQSPRYKIIEKRQSVAFWCNPISGHATLYWYQQILGQGPKLLIQFQNNGVVDDSQLPKDRFSAERLKGVDSTLKIQPAKLEDSAVYLCASSQVGARPGKLFFGSGTQLSVL.

The V and J genes are TRBV19 and TRBJ2-1, with D possibly being TRBD2 (5 bases). The CDR3 totals 13 residues. Germline-derived CDR1 and CDR2 are LNHDA and SQIVND (reference sequence). V was pared by 4 bases and J by 10 bases, with 14 bases between. CDR3 DNA sequence: TGTGCCAGTAGTACCCTCGACCGAGGGGAGCAGTTCTTC. Its translation: CASSTLDRGEQFF.